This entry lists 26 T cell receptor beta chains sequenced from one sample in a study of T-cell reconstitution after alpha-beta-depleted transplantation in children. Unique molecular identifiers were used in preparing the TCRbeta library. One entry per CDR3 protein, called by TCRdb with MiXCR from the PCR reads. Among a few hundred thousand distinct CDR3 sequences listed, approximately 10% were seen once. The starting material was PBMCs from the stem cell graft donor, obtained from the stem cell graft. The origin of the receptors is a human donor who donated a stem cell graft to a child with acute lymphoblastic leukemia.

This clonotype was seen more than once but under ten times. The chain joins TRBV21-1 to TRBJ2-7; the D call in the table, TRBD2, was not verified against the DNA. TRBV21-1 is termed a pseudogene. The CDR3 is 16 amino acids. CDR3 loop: CASSTKRTSGTHEQYF. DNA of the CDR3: TGTGCCAGCAGCACTAAAAGGACTAGCGGGACCCACGAGCAGTACTTC.

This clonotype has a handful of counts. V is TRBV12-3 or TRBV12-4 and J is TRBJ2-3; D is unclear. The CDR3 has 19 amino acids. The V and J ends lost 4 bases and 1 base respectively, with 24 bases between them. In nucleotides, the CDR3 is TGTGCCAGCAGTTCCCCCAAGGATGATCCCGATCCACGCACAGATACGCAGTATTTT. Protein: CASSSPKDDPDPRTDTQYF.

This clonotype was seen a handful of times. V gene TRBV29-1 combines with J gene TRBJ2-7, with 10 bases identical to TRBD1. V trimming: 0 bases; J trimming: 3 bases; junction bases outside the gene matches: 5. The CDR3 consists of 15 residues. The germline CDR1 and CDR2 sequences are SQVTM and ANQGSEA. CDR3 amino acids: CSVEEDRGGDYEQYF. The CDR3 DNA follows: TGCAGCGTTGAAGAGGACAGGGGGGGGGACTACGAGCAGTACTTC.

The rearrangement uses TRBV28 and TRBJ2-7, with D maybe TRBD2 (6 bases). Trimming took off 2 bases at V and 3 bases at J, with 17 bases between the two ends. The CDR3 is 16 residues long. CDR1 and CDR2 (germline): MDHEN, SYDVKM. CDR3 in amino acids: CASSLRGITYYYEQYF. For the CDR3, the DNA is TGTGCCAGCAGTTTACGCGGGATAACTTATTACTACGAGCAGTACTTC.

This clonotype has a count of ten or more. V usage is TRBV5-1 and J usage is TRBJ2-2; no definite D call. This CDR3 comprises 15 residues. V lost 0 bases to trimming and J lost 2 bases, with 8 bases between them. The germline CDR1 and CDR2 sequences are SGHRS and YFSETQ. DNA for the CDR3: TGCGCCAGCAGCTTGGACAGTCCCAACACCGGGGAGCTGTTTTTT. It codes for CASSLDSPNTGELFF.

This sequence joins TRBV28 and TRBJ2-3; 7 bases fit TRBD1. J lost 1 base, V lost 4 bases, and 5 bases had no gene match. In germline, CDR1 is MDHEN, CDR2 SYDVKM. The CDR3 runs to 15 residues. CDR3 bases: TGTGCCAGCAGTTCCCCCGGGACAGGCACAGATACGCAGTATTTT. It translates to CASSSPGTGTDTQYF. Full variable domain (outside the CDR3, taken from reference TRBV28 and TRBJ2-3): DVKVTQSSRYLVKRTGEKVFLECVQDMDHENMFWYRQDPGLGLRLIYFSYDVKMKEKGDIPEGYSVSREKKERFSLILESASTNQTSMYLCASSSPGTGTDTQYFGPGTRLTVL.

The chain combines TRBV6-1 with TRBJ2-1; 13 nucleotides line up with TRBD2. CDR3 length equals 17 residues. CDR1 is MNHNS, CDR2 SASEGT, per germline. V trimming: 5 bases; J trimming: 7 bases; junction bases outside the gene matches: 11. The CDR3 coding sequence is TGTGCCAGCAGTCCCGGGACTAGCGGGATTTTTCTTAATGAGCAGTTCTTC. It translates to CASSPGTSGIFLNEQFF.

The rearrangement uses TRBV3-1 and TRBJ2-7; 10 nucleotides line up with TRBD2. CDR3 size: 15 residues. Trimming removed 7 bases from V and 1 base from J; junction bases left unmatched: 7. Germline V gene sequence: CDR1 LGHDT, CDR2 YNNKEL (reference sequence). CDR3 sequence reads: CASTPLAGGSYEQYF. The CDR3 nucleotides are TGTGCCAGCACCCCGTTAGCGGGAGGATCCTACGAGCAGTACTTC.

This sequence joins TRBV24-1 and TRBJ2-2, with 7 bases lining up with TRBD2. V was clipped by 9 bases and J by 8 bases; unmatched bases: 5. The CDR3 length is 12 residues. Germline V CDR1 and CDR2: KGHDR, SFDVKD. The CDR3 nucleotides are TGTGCCACCGGGACTACACCGGGGGAGCTGTTTTTT. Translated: CATGTTPGELFF.

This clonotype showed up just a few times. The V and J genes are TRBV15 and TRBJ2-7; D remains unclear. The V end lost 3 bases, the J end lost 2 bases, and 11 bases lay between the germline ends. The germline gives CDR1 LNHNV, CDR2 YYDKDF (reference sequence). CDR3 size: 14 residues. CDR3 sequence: CATSSVRVTYEQYF. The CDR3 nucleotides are TGTGCCACCAGCAGCGTTAGGGTTACCTACGAGCAGTACTTC.

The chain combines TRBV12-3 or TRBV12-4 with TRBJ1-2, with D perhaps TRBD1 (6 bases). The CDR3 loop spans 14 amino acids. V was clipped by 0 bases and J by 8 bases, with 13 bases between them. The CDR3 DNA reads TGTGCCAGCAGTTTAGCCTGGCAGGGGTACGGCTACACCTTC. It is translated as CASSLAWQGYGYTF.

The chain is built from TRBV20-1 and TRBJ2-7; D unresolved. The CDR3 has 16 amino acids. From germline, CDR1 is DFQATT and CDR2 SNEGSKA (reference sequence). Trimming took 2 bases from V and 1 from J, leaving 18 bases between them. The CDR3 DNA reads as TGCAGTGCTAGAACTGTTGAACTCATTGGATCCTACGAGCAGTACTTC. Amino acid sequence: CSARTVELIGSYEQYF.

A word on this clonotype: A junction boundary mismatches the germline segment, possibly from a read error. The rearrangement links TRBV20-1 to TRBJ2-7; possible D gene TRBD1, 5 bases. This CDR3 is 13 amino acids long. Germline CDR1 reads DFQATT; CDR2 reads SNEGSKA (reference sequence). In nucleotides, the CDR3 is TGCAGTGCTGGAGACAGTCGCTCCTACGAGCAGTACTTC. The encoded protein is CSAGDSRSYEQYF.

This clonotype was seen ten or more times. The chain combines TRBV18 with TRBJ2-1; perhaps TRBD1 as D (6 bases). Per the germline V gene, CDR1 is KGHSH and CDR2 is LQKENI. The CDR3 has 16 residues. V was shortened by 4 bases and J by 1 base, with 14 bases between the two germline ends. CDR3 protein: CASSLQGGGSYNEQFF. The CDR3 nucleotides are TGTGCCAGCTCACTACAGGGCGGCGGATCCTACAATGAGCAGTTCTTC.

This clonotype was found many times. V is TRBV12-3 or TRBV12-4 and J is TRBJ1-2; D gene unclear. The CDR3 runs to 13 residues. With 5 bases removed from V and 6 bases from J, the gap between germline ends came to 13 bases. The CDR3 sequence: CASSRILADGYTF. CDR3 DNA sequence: TGTGCCAGCAGTAGAATACTGGCCGATGGCTACACCTTC.

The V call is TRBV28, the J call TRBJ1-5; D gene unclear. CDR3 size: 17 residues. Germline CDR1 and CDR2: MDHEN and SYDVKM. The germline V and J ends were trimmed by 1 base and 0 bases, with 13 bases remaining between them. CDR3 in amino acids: CASSLSQQRYSNQPQHF. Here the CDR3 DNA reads TGTGCCAGCAGTTTATCACAGCAGAGGTATAGCAATCAGCCCCAGCATTTT.

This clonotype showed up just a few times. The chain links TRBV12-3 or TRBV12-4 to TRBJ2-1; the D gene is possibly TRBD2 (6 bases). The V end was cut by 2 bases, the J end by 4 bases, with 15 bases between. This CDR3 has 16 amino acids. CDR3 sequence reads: CASSLRDFTFYNEQFF. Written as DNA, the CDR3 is TGTGCCAGCAGTTTAAGGGACTTCACCTTTTACAATGAGCAGTTCTTC.

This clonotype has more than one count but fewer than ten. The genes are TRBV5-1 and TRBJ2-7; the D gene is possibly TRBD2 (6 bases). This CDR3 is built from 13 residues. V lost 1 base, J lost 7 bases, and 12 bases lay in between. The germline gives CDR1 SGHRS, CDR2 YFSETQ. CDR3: CASSLHAGLEQYF. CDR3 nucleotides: TGCGCCAGCAGCTTGCATGCGGGGTTAGAGCAGTACTTC.

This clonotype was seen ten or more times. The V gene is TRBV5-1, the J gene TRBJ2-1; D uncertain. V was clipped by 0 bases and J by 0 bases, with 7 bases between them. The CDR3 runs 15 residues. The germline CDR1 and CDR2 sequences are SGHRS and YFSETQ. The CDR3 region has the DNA TGCGCCAGCAGCTTGGGTACCGGCTCCTACAATGAGCAGTTCTTC. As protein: CASSLGTGSYNEQFF.

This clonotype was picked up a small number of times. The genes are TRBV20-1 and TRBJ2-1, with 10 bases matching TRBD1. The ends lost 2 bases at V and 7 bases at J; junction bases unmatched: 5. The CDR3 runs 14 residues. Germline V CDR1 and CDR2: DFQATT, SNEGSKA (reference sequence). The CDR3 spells CSARPGTGENEQFF. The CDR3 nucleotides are TGCAGTGCTAGACCCGGGACAGGGGAAAATGAGCAGTTCTTC.

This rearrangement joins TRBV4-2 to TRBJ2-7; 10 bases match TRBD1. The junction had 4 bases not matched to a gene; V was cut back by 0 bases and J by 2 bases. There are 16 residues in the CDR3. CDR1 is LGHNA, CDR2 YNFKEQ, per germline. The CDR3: CASSQDSGTGAYEQYF. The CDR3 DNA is TGTGCCAGCAGCCAAGATTCCGGGACAGGGGCCTACGAGCAGTACTTC.

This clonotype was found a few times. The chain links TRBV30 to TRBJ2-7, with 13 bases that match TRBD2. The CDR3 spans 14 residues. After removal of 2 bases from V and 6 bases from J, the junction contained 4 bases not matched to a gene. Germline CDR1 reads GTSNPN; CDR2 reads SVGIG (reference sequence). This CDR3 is CAWSQGTSGIEQYF. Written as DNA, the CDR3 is TGTGCCTGGAGTCAAGGGACTAGCGGGATCGAGCAGTACTTC.

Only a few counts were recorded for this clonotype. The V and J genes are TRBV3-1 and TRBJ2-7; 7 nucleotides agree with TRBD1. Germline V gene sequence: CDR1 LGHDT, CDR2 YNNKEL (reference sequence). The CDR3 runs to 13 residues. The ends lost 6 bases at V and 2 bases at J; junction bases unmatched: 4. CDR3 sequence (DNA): TGTGCCAGCAGACAGGGGCCGGCCTACGAGCAGTACTTC. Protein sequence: CASRQGPAYEQYF.

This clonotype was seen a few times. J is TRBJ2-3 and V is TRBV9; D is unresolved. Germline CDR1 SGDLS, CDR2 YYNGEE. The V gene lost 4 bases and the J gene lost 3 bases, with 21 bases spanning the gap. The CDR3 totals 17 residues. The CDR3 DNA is TGTGCCAGCAGCCCCTCAGTGGAGTACCTTCCTACAGATACGCAGTATTTT. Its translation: CASSPSVEYLPTDTQYF.

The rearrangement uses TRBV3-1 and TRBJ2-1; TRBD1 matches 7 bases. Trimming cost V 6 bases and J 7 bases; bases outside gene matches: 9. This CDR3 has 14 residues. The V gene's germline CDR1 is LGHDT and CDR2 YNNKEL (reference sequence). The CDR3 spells CASSITGDGNEQFF. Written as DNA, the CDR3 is TGTGCCAGCAGTATAACAGGGGACGGGAATGAGCAGTTCTTC.

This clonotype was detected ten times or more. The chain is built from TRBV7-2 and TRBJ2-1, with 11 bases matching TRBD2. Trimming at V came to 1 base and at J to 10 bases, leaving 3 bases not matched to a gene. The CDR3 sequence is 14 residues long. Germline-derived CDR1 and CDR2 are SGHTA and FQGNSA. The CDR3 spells CASSLGLAGNEQFF. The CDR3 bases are TGTGCCAGCAGCTTAGGACTAGCGGGAAACGAGCAGTTCTTC.